This T cell receptor beta chain was captured in a study of radiotherapy plus CTLA-4 blockade in lung cancer. Study-wide background: With about a third of patients having disease control, objective responses were seen in 15% to 20%.

Lung cancer patients with chemo-refractory metastatic non-small-cell disease were given focal radiation plus CTLA-4 blockade with ipilimumab. The study's findings and limits: Increased serum interferon-beta after radiation also reportedly predicted response strongly. Peripheral blood showed expansion of tumor-derived TCR clones after radiotherapy and ipilimumab.

Note on this clone: Its target is not known.

The CDR3 has 15 amino acids. Germline trimming cut 3 bases from V and 4 bases from J; bases unmatched to any gene: 6. Germline V gene sequence: CDR1 WSHSY, CDR2 SAAADI. TCRdb keeps only in-frame clones here, not all; method: immunoSEQ multiplex PCR. The sample lists roughly 130,000 clones, 80% to 90% occurring once. The TCR originated in a human donor with non-small cell lung cancer that progressed on radiotherapy plus ipilimumab. This rearrangement joins TRBV10-2 to TRBJ2-3; 8 bases align to TRBD2. Sequencing was performed on peripheral blood, taken from a patient treated with radiotherapy plus ipilimumab. DNA of the CDR3: TGCGCCAGCAGTGATTCCCAGACTAGCGCAGATACGCAGTATTTT. This codes for CASSDSQTSADTQYF.